A selection of T cell receptor beta chains follows, all from one sample in a study of beta chain features in type 1 diabetes. Clones were read by immunoSEQ multiplex PCR, and TCRdb kept only the in-frame ones, dropping some. The sample contains 860,000 or so clones, under 20% of which appear only once. Sequenced material: naive CD4+ T cells from blood. These receptors came from a woman aged 18-35 years in good health. CDR3s include the opening cysteine and the closing phenylalanine or tryptophan. The order of the fields is V gene, D gene, J gene, CDR3 length, clone size, CDR3 DNA, CDR3 protein. The D gene is left open where the match is weak. Expanded clones are given a class, and other clones once, few, many or no size at all.

TRBV19	-	TRBJ2-5	13	-	TGTGCCAGTAGTATTGGGGGCCGTGAGACCCAGTACTTC	CASSIGGRETQYF
TRBV9	-	TRBJ2-5	14	-	TGTGCCAGCAGCCCCACGGGGGTTTTAGAGACCCAGTACTTC	CASSPTGVLETQYF
TRBV7-9	TRBD2	TRBJ2-1	18	few	TGTGCCAGCAGCTCATCCCTCAAAACTAGCGGGATTTACAATGAGCAGTTCTTC	CASSSSLKTSGIYNEQFF
TRBV27	-	TRBJ2-3	14	-	TGTGCCAGCCAAAAGGACAGCGCCACAGATACGCAGTATTTT	CASQKDSATDTQYF
TRBV21-1	-	TRBJ2-3	19	-	TGTGCCAGCAGCGCCCCTCTCCGCTGGCACCAGGAAGACACAGATACGCAGTATTTT	CASSAPLRWHQEDTDTQYF
TRBV21-1	-	TRBJ1-2	17	-	TGTGCCAGCAGCAAAGTTTGGGGGGCACGCAACCGCCTTGGCTACACCTTC	CASSKVWGARNRLGYTF
TRBV19	-	TRBJ1-2	13	few	TGTGCCAGTAGTACCCAGCTAAACTATGGCTACACCTTC	CASSTQLNYGYTF
TRBV15	TRBD2	TRBJ2-5	15	few	TGTGCCACCAGCACAGGACTAGCGGGAGTGGAGACCCAGTACTTC	CATSTGLAGVETQYF
TRBV4-2	-	TRBJ2-7	15	few	TGTGCCAGCAGCCAAGATTTTAATCGCCAGTACGAGCAGTACTTC	CASSQDFNRQYEQYF
TRBV18	-	TRBJ2-7	15	-	TGTGCCAGCTCACTGGCCGGGGACAACTCCTACGAGCAGTACTTC	CASSLAGDNSYEQYF
TRBV11-2	TRBD2	TRBJ2-1	14	-	TGTGCCAGCAAGGGACTAGCGGGATACAATGAGCAGTTCTTC	CASKGLAGYNEQFF
TRBV28	-	TRBJ2-7	13	-	TGTGCCAGCAGTCGTGGTGCACCCTACGAGCAGTACTTC	CASSRGAPYEQYF
TRBV7-3	-	TRBJ1-1	12	-	TGTGCCAGCAGCTCCGGGGCCCGGGGCGCTTTCTTT	CASSSGARGAFF
TRBV10-1	-	TRBJ2-3	15	few	TGCGCCAGCAGTGGTGGCGGGATGTCAACCAATACGCAGTATTTT	CASSGGGMSTNTQYF
TRBV6-5	-	TRBJ1-1	15	few	TGTGCCAGCAGTTACTCGGCAGCTTGGGGCACTGAAGCTTTCTTT	CASSYSAAWGTEAFF
TRBV18	-	TRBJ2-7	13	-	TGTGCCAGCTCGCGGACCGAAACCTACGAGCAGTACTTC	CASSRTETYEQYF
TRBV10-3	TRBD1	TRBJ2-6	16	few	TGTGCCATCAGGGGGACAGGGCCCTCTGGGGCCAACGTCCTGACTTTC	CAIRGTGPSGANVLTF
TRBV27	TRBD1	TRBJ1-2	13	-	TGTGCCAGCAGACAAAGACAGGGCAATGGCTACACCTTC	CASRQRQGNGYTF
TRBV4-3	-	TRBJ1-2	16	few	TGCGCCAGCAGCCCGGGGGCGTTGATCCCGTATTATGGCTACACCTTC	CASSPGALIPYYGYTF
TRBV11-1	-	TRBJ2-7	13	-	TGTGCCAGCAGCTTAACTAGTCTCTACGAGCAGTACTTC	CASSLTSLYEQYF
TRBV10-3	TRBD2	TRBJ2-3	13	many	TGTGCCACAACGGGACTAGCGGCGGATACGCAGTATTTT	CATTGLAADTQYF
TRBV5-6	-	TRBJ2-1	13	-	TGTGCCAGCAGCCCACGCGGCGTAAGTGAGCAGTTCTTC	CASSPRGVSEQFF
TRBV29-1	-	TRBJ2-5	12	few	TGCAGCGTGGCCCAGGGGCAAGAGACCCAGTACTTC	CSVAQGQETQYF
TRBV29-1	TRBD1	TRBJ1-5	13	-	TGCAGCGTCGGACAGGGGGAAAATCAGCCCCAGCATTTT	CSVGQGENQPQHF
TRBV6-5	-	TRBJ1-5	14	few	TGTGCCAGCAGTTACACCCAGGGCAATCAGCCCCAGCATTTT	CASSYTQGNQPQHF
TRBV25-1	TRBD1	TRBJ1-1	14	-	TGTGCCAGCAGTGCAACCGGGACAGGGGGCCAGGCTTTCTTT	CASSATGTGGQAFF
TRBV2	TRBD1	TRBJ1-1	13	few	TGTGCCAGCAGCGACAGGGGGAACACTGAAGCTTTCTTT	CASSDRGNTEAFF
TRBV7-9	-	TRBJ1-1	15	-	TGTGCCAGCAGCTTAATCACGGGAATGAACACTGAAGCTTTCTTT	CASSLITGMNTEAFF
TRBV29-1	-	TRBJ1-1	12	few	TGCAGCGTTTACCGGGAGAACACTGAAGCTTTCTTT	CSVYRENTEAFF
TRBV9	TRBD1	TRBJ2-1	14	-	TGTGCCAGCCAGGGACAGGGGAGAAATAAGGAGCAGTTCTTC	CASQGQGRNKEQFF
TRBV7-9	TRBD2	TRBJ2-1	16	-	TGTGCCAGCAGCAGACCTAGCGGGAGCCTCGACAATGAGCAGTTCTTC	CASSRPSGSLDNEQFF
TRBV10-3	-	TRBJ2-5	15	-	TGTGCCATCAGTCCCATTTTTGTGGACCAAGAGACCCAGTACTTC	CAISPIFVDQETQYF